The T cell receptor beta chain under discussion was sequenced for a study of PD-L1 blockade in urothelial cancer. Study-level background: At 3 weeks (second dose) and 6 weeks after starting treatment, blood was analyzed.

TCRdb keeps only in-frame clones here, not all; method: immunoSEQ multiplex PCR. The sample consists of 45,000 to 50,000 clones, 75% to 85% of them appearing once. The time point denotes: pretreatment peripheral blood. There are 16 residues in the CDR3. The junction had 5 bases not matched to a gene; V was cut back by 5 bases and J by 0 bases. The germline V gene has CDR1 SGHTA and CDR2 FQGTGA. The receptor was isolated from a man between 65 and 79 years old with urothelial cancer. Material: PBMCs, obtained around atezolizumab (anti-PD-L1) treatment. V and J are TRBV7-3 and TRBJ2-4; TRBD1 agrees at 9 bases. CDR3 loop: CASSPGTGIAKNIQYF. The CDR3 DNA reads as TGTGCCAGCAGCCCCGGGACAGGGATAGCCAAAAACATTCAGTACTTC.